What follows describes a single T cell receptor beta chain. Its antigen is unknown. The assay was immunoSEQ multiplex PCR, and TCRdb's table has in-frame clones only and misses some. The profile shows about 59,000 clones, roughly 93% of them singletons. Anyone with autoimmune disease history or systemic immunosuppression was excluded. CDR1 and CDR2 from the germline V gene are GTSNPN and SVGIG (reference sequence). This CDR3 comprises 14 residues. The data stem from a study of OX40 agonist ivuxolimab in advanced cancers. Study-wide background: The study treated patients with ivuxolimab, an agonistic anti-OX40 (CD134) antibody. Notes on the study in general: Both blood CD4+ and CD8+ T cells showed clonal growth by week 6 at 0.1 to 3.0 mg/kg.

The source is an adult with an advanced solid tumor such as melanoma, head and neck, liver or kidney cancer. The sample consisted of CD4+ or CD8+ T cells sorted from blood, taken in a trial of the OX40 agonist ivuxolimab. The rearrangement joins TRBV30 to TRBJ2-1, with TRBD2 matching over 7 bases. CDR3 coding DNA: TGTGTGGGGGGGTTTGAGCGCATAGGCGATGAGCAGTTCTTC. Amino acids: CVGGFERIGDEQFF.